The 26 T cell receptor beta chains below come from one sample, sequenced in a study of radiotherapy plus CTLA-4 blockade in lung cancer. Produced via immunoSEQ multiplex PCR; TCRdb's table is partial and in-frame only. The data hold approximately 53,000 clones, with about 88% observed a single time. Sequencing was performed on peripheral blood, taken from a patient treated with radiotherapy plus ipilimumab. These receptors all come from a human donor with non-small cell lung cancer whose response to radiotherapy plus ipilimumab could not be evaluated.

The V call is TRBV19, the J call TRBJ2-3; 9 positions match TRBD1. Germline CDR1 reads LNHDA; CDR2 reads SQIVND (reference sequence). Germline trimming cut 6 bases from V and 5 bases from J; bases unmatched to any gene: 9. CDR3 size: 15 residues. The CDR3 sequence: CASSHDRGNEDTQYF. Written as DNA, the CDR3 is TGTGCCAGTAGCCACGACAGGGGGAACGAAGATACGCAGTATTTT.

The CDR3 DNA sequence: TGTGCCAGCAGCCCCCGACAGAGCGTCGAGCAGTACTTC. Protein product: CASSPRQSVEQYF. This sequence joins TRBV7-8 and TRBJ2-7; tentatively, D is TRBD1 (5 bases). The ends were cut back, 5 bases at V and 6 bases at J, with 14 bases in the middle. The CDR3 length is 13 residues. The germline CDR1 and CDR2 sequences are SGHVS and FQNEAQ.

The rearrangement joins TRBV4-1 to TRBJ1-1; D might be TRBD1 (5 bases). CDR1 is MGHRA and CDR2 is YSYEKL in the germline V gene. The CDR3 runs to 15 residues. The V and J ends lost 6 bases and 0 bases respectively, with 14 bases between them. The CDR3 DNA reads TGCGCCAGCAGACCAGGGTCGTTGATGAACACTGAAGCTTTCTTT. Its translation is CASRPGSLMNTEAFF.

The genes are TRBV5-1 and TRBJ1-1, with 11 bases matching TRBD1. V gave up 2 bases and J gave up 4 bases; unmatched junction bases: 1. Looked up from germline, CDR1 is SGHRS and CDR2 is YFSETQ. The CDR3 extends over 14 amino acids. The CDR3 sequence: CASSFGQGATEAFF. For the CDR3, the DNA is TGCGCCAGCAGCTTCGGACAGGGGGCCACTGAAGCTTTCTTT.

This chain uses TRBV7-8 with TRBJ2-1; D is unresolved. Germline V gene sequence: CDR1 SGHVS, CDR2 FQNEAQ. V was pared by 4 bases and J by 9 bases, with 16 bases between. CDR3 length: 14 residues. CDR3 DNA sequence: TGTGCCAGCAGCTCCCTCCGGAGTCCCGGTGAGCAGTTCTTC. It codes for CASSSLRSPGEQFF.

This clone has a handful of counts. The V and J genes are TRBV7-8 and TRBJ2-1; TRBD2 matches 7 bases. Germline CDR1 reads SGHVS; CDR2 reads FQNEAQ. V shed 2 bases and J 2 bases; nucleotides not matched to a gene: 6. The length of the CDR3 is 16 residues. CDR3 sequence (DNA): TGTGCCAGCAGCTTAAAAAGCGGGATTACCTACAATGAGCAGTTCTTC. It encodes CASSLKSGITYNEQFF.

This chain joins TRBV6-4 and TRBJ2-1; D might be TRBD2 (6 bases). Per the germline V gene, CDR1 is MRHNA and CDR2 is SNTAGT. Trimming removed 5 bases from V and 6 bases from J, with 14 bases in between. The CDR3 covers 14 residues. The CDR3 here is CASSRDWQSNEQFF. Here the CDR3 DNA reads TGTGCCAGCAGTCGGGACTGGCAATCCAATGAGCAGTTCTTC.

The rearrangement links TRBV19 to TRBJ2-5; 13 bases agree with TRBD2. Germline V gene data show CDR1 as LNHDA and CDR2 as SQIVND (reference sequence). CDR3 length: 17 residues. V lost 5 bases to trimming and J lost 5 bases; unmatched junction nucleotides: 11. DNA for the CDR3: TGTGCCAGTAGTCTTGGACTAGCGGGAGATGTCGGTGAGACCCAGTACTTC. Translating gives CASSLGLAGDVGETQYF.

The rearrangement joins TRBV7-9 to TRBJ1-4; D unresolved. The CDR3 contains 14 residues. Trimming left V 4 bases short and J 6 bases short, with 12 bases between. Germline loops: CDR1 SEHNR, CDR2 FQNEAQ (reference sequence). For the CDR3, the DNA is TGTGCCAGCAGCTCACGGGGAAGGGATGAAAAACTGTTTTTT. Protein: CASSSRGRDEKLFF.

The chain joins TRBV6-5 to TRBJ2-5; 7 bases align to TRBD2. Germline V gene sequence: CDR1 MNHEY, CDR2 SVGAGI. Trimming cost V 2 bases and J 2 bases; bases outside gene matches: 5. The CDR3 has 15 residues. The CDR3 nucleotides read TGTGCCAGCAGTTACGGCGGGAGCGGACAAGAGACCCAGTACTTC. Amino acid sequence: CASSYGGSGQETQYF.

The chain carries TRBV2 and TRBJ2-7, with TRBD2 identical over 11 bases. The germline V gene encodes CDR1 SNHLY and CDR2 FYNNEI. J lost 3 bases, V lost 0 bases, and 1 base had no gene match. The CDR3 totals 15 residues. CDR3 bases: TGTGCCAGCAGTGAAGCTAGCGGGAGGGGCTACGAGCAGTACTTC. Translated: CASSEASGRGYEQYF.

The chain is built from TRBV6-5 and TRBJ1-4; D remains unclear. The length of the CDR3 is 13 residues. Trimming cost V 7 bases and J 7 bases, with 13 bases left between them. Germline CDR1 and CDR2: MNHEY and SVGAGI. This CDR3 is CASTYGRGEKLFF. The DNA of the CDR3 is TGTGCCAGCACGTATGGTCGGGGTGAAAAACTGTTTTTT.

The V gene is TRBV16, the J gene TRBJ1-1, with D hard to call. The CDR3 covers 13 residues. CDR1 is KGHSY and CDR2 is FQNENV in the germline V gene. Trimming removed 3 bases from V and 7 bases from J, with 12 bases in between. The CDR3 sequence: CASSHRSLDEAFF. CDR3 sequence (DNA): TGTGCCAGCAGCCATAGGAGCCTGGATGAAGCTTTCTTT. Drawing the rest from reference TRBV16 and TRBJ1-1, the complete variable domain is GEEVAQTPKHLVRGEGQKAKLYCAPIKGHSYVFWYQQVLKNEFKFLISFQNENVFDETGMPKERFSAKCLPNSPCSLEIQATKLEDSAVYFCASSHRSLDEAFFGQGTRLTVV.

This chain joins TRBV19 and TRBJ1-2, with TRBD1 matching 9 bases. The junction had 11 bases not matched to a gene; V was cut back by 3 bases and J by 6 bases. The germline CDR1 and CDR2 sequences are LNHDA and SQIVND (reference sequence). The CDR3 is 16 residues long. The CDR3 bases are TGTGCCAGTAGTATTCTCAAAATGACAGGGGGGCATGGCTACACCTTC. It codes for CASSILKMTGGHGYTF.

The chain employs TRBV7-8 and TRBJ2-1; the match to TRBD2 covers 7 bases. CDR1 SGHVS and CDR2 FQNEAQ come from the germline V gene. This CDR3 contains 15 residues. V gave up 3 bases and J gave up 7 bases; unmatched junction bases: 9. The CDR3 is CASSFGGRAGNEQFF. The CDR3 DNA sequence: TGTGCCAGCAGCTTCGGGGGGAGGGCCGGGAATGAGCAGTTCTTC. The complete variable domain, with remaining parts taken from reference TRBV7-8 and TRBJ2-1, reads GAGVSQSPRYKVAKRGQDVALRCDPISGHVSLFWYQQALGQGPEFLTYFQNEAQLDKSGLPSDRFFAERPEGSVSTLKIQRTQQEDSAVYLCASSFGGRAGNEQFFGPGTRLTVL.

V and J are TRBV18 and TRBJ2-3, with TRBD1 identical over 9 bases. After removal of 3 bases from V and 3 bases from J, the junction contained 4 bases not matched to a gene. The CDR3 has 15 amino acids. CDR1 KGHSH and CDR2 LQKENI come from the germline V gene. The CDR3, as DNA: TGTGCCAGCTCACCGGGACAGGGTGGGACAGATACGCAGTATTTT. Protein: CASSPGQGGTDTQYF.

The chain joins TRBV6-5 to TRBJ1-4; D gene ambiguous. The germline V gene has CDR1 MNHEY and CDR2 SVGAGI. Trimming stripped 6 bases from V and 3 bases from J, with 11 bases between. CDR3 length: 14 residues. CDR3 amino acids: CASRGRQANEKLFF. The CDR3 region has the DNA TGTGCCAGCAGAGGGAGGCAGGCTAATGAAAAACTGTTTTTT.

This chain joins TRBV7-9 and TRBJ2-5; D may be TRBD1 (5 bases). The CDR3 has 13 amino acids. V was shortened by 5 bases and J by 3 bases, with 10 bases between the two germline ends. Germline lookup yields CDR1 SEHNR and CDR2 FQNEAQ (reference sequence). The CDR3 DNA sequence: TGTGCCAGCAGCCCAGGGCCGAAAGAGACCCAGTACTTC. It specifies CASSPGPKETQYF.

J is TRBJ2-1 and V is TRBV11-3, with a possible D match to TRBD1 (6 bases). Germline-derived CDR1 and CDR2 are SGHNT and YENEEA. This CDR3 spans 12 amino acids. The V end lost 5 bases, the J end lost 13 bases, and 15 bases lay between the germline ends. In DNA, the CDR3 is TGTGCCAGCAGCGCAGACCAGGGGATACAGTTCTTC. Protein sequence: CASSADQGIQFF.

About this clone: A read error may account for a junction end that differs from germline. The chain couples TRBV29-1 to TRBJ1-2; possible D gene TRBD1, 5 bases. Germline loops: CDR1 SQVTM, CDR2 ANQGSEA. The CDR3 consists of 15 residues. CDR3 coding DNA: TGCAGCGTTGAATCCGTAGACAGCGCTAACTATGGCCACACCTTC. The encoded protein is CSVESVDSANYGHTF.

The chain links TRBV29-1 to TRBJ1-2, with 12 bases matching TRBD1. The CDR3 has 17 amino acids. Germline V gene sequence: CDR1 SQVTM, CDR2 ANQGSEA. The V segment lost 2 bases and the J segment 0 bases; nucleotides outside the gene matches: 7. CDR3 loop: CSVERGDRGLPNYGYTF. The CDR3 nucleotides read TGCAGCGTTGAAAGGGGGGACAGGGGGCTGCCTAACTATGGCTACACCTTC. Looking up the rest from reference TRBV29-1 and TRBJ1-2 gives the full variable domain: SAVISQKPSRDICQRGTSLTIQCQVDSQVTMMFWYRQQPGQSLTLIATANQGSEATYESGFVIDKFPISRPNLTFSTLTVSNMSPEDSSIYLCSVERGDRGLPNYGYTFGSGTRLTVV.

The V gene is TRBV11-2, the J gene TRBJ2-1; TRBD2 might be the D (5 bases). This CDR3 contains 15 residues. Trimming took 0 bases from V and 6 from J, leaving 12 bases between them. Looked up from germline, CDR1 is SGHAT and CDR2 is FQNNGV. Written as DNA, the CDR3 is TGTGCCAGCAGCTTAGAAACTAGGTATCGCAATGAGCAGTTCTTC. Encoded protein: CASSLETRYRNEQFF.

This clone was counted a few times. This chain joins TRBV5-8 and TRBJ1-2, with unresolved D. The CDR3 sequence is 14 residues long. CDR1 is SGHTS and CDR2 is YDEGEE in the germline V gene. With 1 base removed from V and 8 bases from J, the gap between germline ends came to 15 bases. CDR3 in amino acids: CASSLNHEVRGYTF. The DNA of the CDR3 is TGTGCCAGCAGCTTGAATCACGAAGTACGGGGCTACACCTTC.

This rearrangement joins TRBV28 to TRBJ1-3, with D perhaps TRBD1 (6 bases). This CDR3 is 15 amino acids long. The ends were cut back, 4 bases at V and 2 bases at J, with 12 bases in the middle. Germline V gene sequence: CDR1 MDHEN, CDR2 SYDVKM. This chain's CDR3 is CASSSPGETGNTIYF. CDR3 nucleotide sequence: TGTGCCAGCAGTTCCCCAGGGGAGACTGGAAACACCATATATTTT.

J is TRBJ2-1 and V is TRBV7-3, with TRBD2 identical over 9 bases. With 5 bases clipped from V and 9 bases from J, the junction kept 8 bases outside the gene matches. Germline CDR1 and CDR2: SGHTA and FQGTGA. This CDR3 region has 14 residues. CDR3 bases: TGTGCCAGCAGCATTAGCGGGGGTCTGGGTGAGCAGTTCTTC. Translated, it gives CASSISGGLGEQFF.

The CDR3 nucleotides are TGTGCCAGCAGCTTAGAGGAGGGACAGACCTACGAGCAGTACTTC. It translates to CASSLEEGQTYEQYF. The chain combines TRBV11-2 with TRBJ2-7; weak D call: TRBD1 (7 bases). V was cut by 0 bases and J by 2 bases, with 11 bases left in between. The germline V gene encodes CDR1 SGHAT and CDR2 FQNNGV. This CDR3 has 15 residues.